Listed below are T cell receptor beta chains from one sample, sequenced in a study of blood T cell repertoires in COVID-19. Sequenced by immunoSEQ multiplex PCR; TCRdb stores in-frame clones only, minus some. Among around 200,000 clones listed, approximately 86% were seen once. The sequenced sample was PBMCs or T cells enriched from blood (not recorded which). The receptors shown here come from a woman in her 30s who had been exposed to COVID-19. Each CDR3 is given with its conserved first and last residue. A D gene is named only where the DNA matches it firmly. Part of the rows lack a size; the others show once, few, many or a class for expanded clones.

size | J | V | D | DNA | CDR3
NA | TRBJ2-4 | TRBV4-2 | NA | TGTGCCAGCAGCCAAGAGGGTCTAGGGGTCCTAGCCAAAAACATTCAGTACTTC | CASSQEGLGVLAKNIQYF
NA | TRBJ2-3 | TRBV2 | TRBD2 | TGTGCCAGCATTTTAGCGGGGAGTACCACAGATACGCAGTATTTT | CASILAGSTTDTQYF
NA | TRBJ2-7 | TRBV27 | NA | TGTGCCAGCAGTTTATTTGCGACAGGCTCCTACGAGCAGTACTTC | CASSLFATGSYEQYF
NA | TRBJ2-2 | TRBV19 | TRBD1 | TGTGCCAGTAGTTTAAAGACAGGGGGGAACACCGGGGAGCTGTTTTTT | CASSLKTGGNTGELFF
once | TRBJ1-1 | TRBV2 | NA | TGTGCCAGCAAGAAAGAGATCAACACTGAAGCTTTCTTT | CASKKEINTEAFF
NA | TRBJ1-2 | TRBV29-1 | NA | TGCAGCGTGTACAGGGTCTATGGCTACACCTTC | CSVYRVYGYTF
NA | TRBJ2-7 | TRBV27 | TRBD1 | TGTGCCAGCAGTCCAATAGACAGGGACTACGAGCAGTACTTC | CASSPIDRDYEQYF
NA | TRBJ1-6 | TRBV9 | NA | TGTGCCAGCAGCGTAGAAGGGAGTGGTTCACCCCTCCACTTT | CASSVEGSGSPLHF
NA | TRBJ2-3 | TRBV18 | NA | TGTGCCAGCTCACCGACTCCCTCCAGCACAGATACGCAGTATTTT | CASSPTPSSTDTQYF
NA | TRBJ1-1 | TRBV20-1 | TRBD1 | TGCAGTGCTAGTAAAGGTTTCGGGCAGGGGGCAACTGAAGCTTTCTTT | CSASKGFGQGATEAFF
NA | TRBJ2-7 | TRBV6-6 | TRBD1 | TGTGCCAGCAGGATTAGGACAGGGTGGGCATACGAGCAGTACTTC | CASRIRTGWAYEQYF
NA | TRBJ2-7 | TRBV10-3 | NA | TGTGCCATCAGTGAAGGCAGGGGTAGGTCCTACGAGCAGTACTTC | CAISEGRGRSYEQYF
NA | TRBJ1-5 | TRBV19 | NA | TGTGCCAGTAGTCGACAGAATCAGCCCCAGCATTTT | CASSRQNQPQHF
NA | TRBJ2-2 | TRBV4-2 | NA | TGTGCCAGCAGCCGAACGGGTCCGAACACCGGGGAGCTGTTTTTT | CASSRTGPNTGELFF
NA | TRBJ1-1 | TRBV5-1 | NA | TGCGCCAGCAGCTCCCAGGGGTCGTTCACTGAAGCTTTCTTT | CASSSQGSFTEAFF
NA | TRBJ2-7 | TRBV3-1/TRBV3-2 | NA | TGTGCCAGCAGCCAAGGGTCCCAGGCCAACTACGAGCAGTACTTC | CASSQGSQANYEQYF
few | TRBJ2-1 | TRBV4-1 | NA | TGCGCCAGCAGCCAAGGTAACAGGCAAAATGAGCAGTTCTTC | CASSQGNRQNEQFF
NA | TRBJ2-7 | TRBV12-5 | TRBD2 | TGTGCTAGTGGTTTCAACAGGGCCTTAGCGGGGGGGCAGTACGAGCAGTACTTC | CASGFNRALAGGQYEQYF
NA | TRBJ1-2 | TRBV2 | NA | TGTGCCAGCACCTCGGTGACAGAATCTTCTGGCTACACCTTC | CASTSVTESSGYTF
NA | TRBJ2-7 | TRBV2 | NA | TGTGCCAGCAGTGAAGCCGCCTACGAGCAGTACTTC | CASSEAAYEQYF
NA | TRBJ2-4 | TRBV27 | NA | TGTGCCAGCAGTTTGGGGGGGCCCAAAAACATTCAGTACTTC | CASSLGGPKNIQYF
NA | TRBJ1-2 | TRBV18 | TRBD1 | TGTGCCAGCTCACCACCGTCTTCCAGGGGGCGGATCTATGGCTACACCTTC | CASSPPSSRGRIYGYTF
NA | TRBJ1-2 | TRBV2 | TRBD1 | TGTGCCAGCCCCGGGACAGGGGCTCCCAAAGCGGGGGGCTACACCTTC | CASPGTGAPKAGGYTF
NA | TRBJ1-6 | TRBV2 | TRBD1 | TGTGCCAGCAGCGAATTCCCCGGGACAGGGAGTAATTCACCCCTCCACTTT | CASSEFPGTGSNSPLHF
NA | TRBJ1-2 | TRBV27 | TRBD1 | TGTGCCAGCAGTTCGCCCGGGACAGCAGACTATGGCTACACCTTC | CASSSPGTADYGYTF
NA | TRBJ2-2 | TRBV2 | TRBD2 | TGTGCCAGGGGTGGACTAGCGGGGGTGAGCACCGGGGAGCTGTTTTTT | CARGGLAGVSTGELFF
NA | TRBJ2-3 | TRBV9 | NA | TGTGCCAGCAGCGGTCCCGGGGGTGAGGATACGCAGTATTTT | CASSGPGGEDTQYF
once | TRBJ1-3 | TRBV6-1 | NA | TGTGCCAGCAGTGATCGAGGGAGCAGCTCTGGAAACACCATATATTTT | CASSDRGSSSGNTIYF
NA | TRBJ1-3 | TRBV5-8 | NA | TGTGCCAGCAGCTTGCCGACAGTAAGCTCTGGAAACACCATATATTTT | CASSLPTVSSGNTIYF
once | TRBJ1-2 | TRBV29-1 | TRBD1 | TGCAGCGAACGGACAGGGAGTTATGGCTACACCTTC | CSERTGSYGYTF
NA | TRBJ1-2 | TRBV29-1 | NA | TGCAGCGTCCCGACAGTAAACTATGGCTACACCTTC | CSVPTVNYGYTF
NA | TRBJ2-1 | TRBV9 | NA | TGTGCCAGCAGCGAGGGAGGGGGACGTAACAATGAGCAGTTCTTC | CASSEGGGRNNEQFF
once | TRBJ1-4 | TRBV12-5 | TRBD1 | TGTGCTAGTGGTTTGGTAACAGGGGGGGAACTGTTTTTT | CASGLVTGGELFF
NA | TRBJ2-1 | TRBV6-5 | TRBD2 | TGTGCCAGCAGCGGCCGACTAGCGGGGGGGCGTGAGCAGTTCTTC | CASSGRLAGGREQFF
NA | TRBJ2-5 | TRBV7-7 | TRBD2 | TGTGCCAGCAGCTTGAGCGGGGGCGAGACCCAGTACTTC | CASSLSGGETQYF
NA | TRBJ1-2 | TRBV2 | TRBD1 | TGTGCCAGCAGTGAGGGGCCAGGGGGCGGCTACACCTTC | CASSEGPGGGYTF
NA | TRBJ1-4 | TRBV5-1 | TRBD1 | TGCGCCAGCAGCTGGAAGGGACAGGATGAAAAACTGTTTTTT | CASSWKGQDEKLFF
NA | TRBJ1-1 | TRBV19 | TRBD1 | TGTGCCAGTGGGGACAGGGCGAACACTGAAGCTTTCTTT | CASGDRANTEAFF
NA | TRBJ1-1 | TRBV30 | NA | TGTGCCTGGAGTGTACGTAGAGCGAACACTGAAGCTTTCTTT | CAWSVRRANTEAFF
NA | TRBJ2-1 | TRBV2 | TRBD2 | TGTGCCAGCAGTGAGGGAGCGGGGGTATACAATGAGCAGTTCTTC | CASSEGAGVYNEQFF
NA | TRBJ1-5 | TRBV20-1 | TRBD1 | TGCAGTGCTGGTGGACAGGGGAAAAAGCAGCCCCAGCATTTT | CSAGGQGKKQPQHF
NA | TRBJ1-6 | TRBV18 | TRBD1 | TGTGCCAGCTCACCACCACAGGGGTCCTATAATTCACCCCTCCACTTT | CASSPPQGSYNSPLHF
few | TRBJ2-2 | TRBV30 | TRBD2 | TGTGCCTGGAGTACCCTGGCTAGCGGGGGGGATACCGGGGAGCTGTTTTTT | CAWSTLASGGDTGELFF
NA | TRBJ1-2 | TRBV29-1 | NA | TGCAGCCCCCCTGTTAGGAGGATCTATGGCTACACCTTC | CSPPVRRIYGYTF
NA | TRBJ1-6 | TRBV11-3 | TRBD1 | TGTGCCAGCAGCTGGGACAGCTATAATTCACCCCTCCACTTT | CASSWDSYNSPLHF
NA | TRBJ2-2 | TRBV24-1 | NA | TGTGCCACGGGACACCAGAACACCGGGGAGCTGTTTTTT | CATGHQNTGELFF
NA | TRBJ2-2 | TRBV3-1/TRBV3-2 | NA | TGTGCCAGCAGGCAACGGGGGGCCAACACCGGGGAGCTGTTTTTT | CASRQRGANTGELFF
once | TRBJ2-7 | TRBV14 | NA | TGTGCCAGCAGCCCTCACAGATACGAGCAGTACTTC | CASSPHRYEQYF
NA | TRBJ2-2 | TRBV28 | NA | TGTGCCAGCAGTTTGGCCGGGGGTAATACCGGGGAGCTGTTTTTT | CASSLAGGNTGELFF
once | TRBJ2-3 | TRBV5-1 | TRBD2 | TGCGCCAGCAGCACTCGGGCAGCGGGGGCCGTAGATACGCAGTATTTT | CASSTRAAGAVDTQYF
NA | TRBJ2-3 | TRBV7-9 | NA | TGTGCCAGCAGCTTGTCATGGGGCCAAGATACGCAGTATTTT | CASSLSWGQDTQYF
NA | TRBJ1-2 | TRBV6-5 | TRBD1 | TGTGCCAGCAGTTACTCAGGGACAGATTATGGCTACACCTTC | CASSYSGTDYGYTF